This T cell receptor (beta chain) was documented in a study of cytomegalovirus exposure and HLA in healthy donors. A remark on this clone: Its antigen is still unknown.

The study, taken as a whole, reports: Several of the most significant clusters appeared linked to common viral pathogens, based on a later analysis. Rare sequences made up most TCRs, while some public TCRs were found in many donors. In the analysis, some V segments, TRBV6-2 and TRBV6-3 included, were excluded as indistinguishable. The likely origin of a cluster of highly shared sequence variants was a sequencing artifact.

PCR involved 60 Vbeta and 13 Jbeta primers. Generated by immunoSEQ multiplex PCR, the TCRdb table keeps only in-frame clones and is missing some. The sample records about 77,000 clones, about four fifths being singletons. Germline-derived CDR1 and CDR2 are SGHRS and YFSETQ. This CDR3 spans 15 amino acids. The chain has TRBV5-1 and TRBJ2-5; TRBD1 aligns across 9 bases. The J call may be mistaken, given a closer DNA end match to TRBJ2-7. The TCR originated in a man aged 40-55 years in good health and CMV-seronegative. Sequencing was done on a sample of PBMCs. The CDR3 protein is CASSLFRDRVDEQYF. The CDR3 DNA reads TGCGCCAGCAGCTTGTTCCGGGACAGGGTCGACGAGCAGTACTTC.